This T cell receptor (beta chain) was sequenced for a study of CD8+ T cells in alopecia areata. The ends were cut back, 5 bases at V and 7 bases at J, with 14 bases in the middle. In germline, CDR1 is SGHVS, CDR2 FQNEAQ. This CDR3 spans 13 amino acids. Reverse transcription of extracted RNA yielded cDNA, which provided the sequencing template. Data came from immunoSEQ multiplex PCR; TCRdb stores just in-frame clones and leaves some out. The data contain some 130,000 clones, about 50% of them singletons. Study outcomes and limitations: For lesional scalp, especially alopecia totalis/universalis, clonality was higher than in normal scalp.

This clone showed up just a few times. The antigen is unknown. Separation by sorting yielded CD4+ and CD8+ T cells from PBMCs. Here the sequenced sample was CD8+ T cells sorted from blood, taken at week 0. The chain employs TRBV7-8 and TRBJ1-1, with D perhaps matching TRBD1 (6 bases). This TCR derives from a human donor with alopecia areata. The CDR3 sequence: CASSGGDTYEAFF. The DNA of the CDR3 is TGTGCCAGCAGCGGGGGGGACACTTATGAAGCTTTCTTT. Drawing the rest from reference TRBV7-8 and TRBJ1-1, the complete variable domain is GAGVSQSPRYKVAKRGQDVALRCDPISGHVSLFWYQQALGQGPEFLTYFQNEAQLDKSGLPSDRFFAERPEGSVSTLKIQRTQQEDSAVYLCASSGGDTYEAFFGQGTRLTVV.